Listed below are T cell receptor beta chains from one sample, sequenced in a study of shared clonotypes between healthy human individuals. Some clones are missing from TCRdb's copy, which holds only in-frame ones; the method was immunoSEQ multiplex PCR. The table shows approximately 810,000 clones, with almost 95% occurring only once. The specimen was naive CD8+ T cells sorted from blood. The source is a young man in good health. The CDR3 runs from the conserved cysteine through the conserved F or W. Fields, in order: clone size, D gene, V gene, J gene, CDR3 protein, CDR3 DNA. A D gene is named only where the DNA matches it firmly. Size is omitted from some rows. Given values are once, few, many or a class for expanded clones.

-	TRBD1	TRBV13	TRBJ2-2	CASSSRDRGVTGELFF	TGTGCCAGCAGCTCACGGGACAGGGGGGTCACCGGGGAGCTGTTTTTT
-	TRBD1	TRBV6-6	TRBJ1-5	CASRPGGGLLEPQHF	TGTGCCAGCAGGCCAGGGGGGGGGTTGTTGGAGCCCCAGCATTTT
once	-	TRBV7-2	TRBJ1-2	CASSLDGGNPLYGYTF	TGTGCCAGCAGCTTAGATGGAGGGAACCCCCTCTATGGCTACACCTTC
-	TRBD2	TRBV10-2	TRBJ2-7	CASRSTSGYEQYF	TGCGCCAGCAGATCAACTAGCGGCTACGAGCAGTACTTC
-	-	TRBV7-9	TRBJ2-3	CASSLAETDTQYF	TGTGCCAGCAGCTTAGCTGAGACAGATACGCAGTATTTT
-	-	TRBV7-9	TRBJ2-1	CASSFVRGGSYNEQFF	TGTGCCAGCAGCTTTGTCCGCGGAGGCTCCTACAATGAGCAGTTCTTC
-	TRBD1	TRBV6-1	TRBJ2-7	CASSELGRGLYEQYF	TGTGCCAGCAGTGAACTTGGCAGGGGGCTGTACGAGCAGTACTTC
-	-	TRBV2	TRBJ1-2	CASRSLGYTF	TGTGCCAGCCGTTCTCTCGGCTACACCTTC
-	-	TRBV27	TRBJ1-4	CASSANEKLFF	TGTGCCAGCAGTGCTAATGAAAAACTGTTTTTT
few	-	TRBV29-1	TRBJ2-5	CSVRGQAARHKFQETQYF	TGCAGCGTCCGGGGACAAGCCGCCCGACATAAATTTCAAGAGACCCAGTACTTC
-	TRBD1	TRBV27	TRBJ2-7	CASSLSKSGTGYEQYF	TGTGCCAGCAGTTTATCGAAATCCGGGACAGGCTACGAGCAGTACTTC
-	TRBD2	TRBV4-1	TRBJ2-5	CASSDLGLAGLQETQYF	TGCGCCAGCAGCGATCTAGGACTAGCGGGCCTCCAAGAGACCCAGTACTTC
-	-	TRBV10-3	TRBJ1-1	CAISDGSGMNTEAFF	TGTGCCATCAGTGACGGGTCAGGAATGAACACTGAAGCTTTCTTT
-	-	TRBV7-9	TRBJ1-1	CASSPRGTEAFF	TGTGCCAGCAGCCCACGGGGCACTGAAGCTTTCTTT
-	TRBD1	TRBV11-2	TRBJ1-2	CASSLGGTAHGYTF	TGTGCCAGCAGCTTAGGAGGGACAGCTCATGGCTACACCTTC
-	-	TRBV9	TRBJ2-2	CASSVVTGELFF	TGTGCCAGCAGCGTAGTCACCGGGGAGCTGTTTTTT
-	-	TRBV7-9	TRBJ2-6	CASSTTGANVLTF	TGTGCCAGTTCGACAACTGGGGCCAACGTCCTGACTTTC
-	TRBD1	TRBV10-3	TRBJ1-4	CAISESATGVAEKLFF	TGTGCCATCAGTGAGTCGGCGACAGGGGTGGCTGAAAAACTGTTTTTT
-	-	TRBV7-9	TRBJ2-3	CASGGARAVLSTDTQYF	TGTGCCAGCGGTGGAGCGAGGGCAGTCCTAAGCACAGATACGCAGTATTTT
-	TRBD2	TRBV7-8	TRBJ2-7	CASSPIERLAGGPEKYEQYF	TGTGCCAGCAGCCCTATTGAACGACTAGCGGGAGGGCCAGAGAAATACGAGCAGTACTTC
-	TRBD2	TRBV7-9	TRBJ2-7	CASSLARWTSDSYEQYF	TGTGCCAGCAGCTTAGCGCGGTGGACTAGCGACTCCTACGAGCAGTACTTC
-	TRBD1	TRBV5-6	TRBJ2-4	CASSADRDRWYF	TGTGCCAGCAGCGCGGACAGGGATCGTTGGTACTTC
-	-	TRBV19	TRBJ2-7	CASSIGRGRAYEQYF	TGTGCCAGTAGTATTGGTCGGGGCAGGGCTTACGAGCAGTACTTC
-	-	TRBV7-9	TRBJ2-7	CASSVPQGRSGSYEQYF	TGTGCCAGCAGCGTACCACAGGGGCGAAGCGGGAGTTACGAGCAGTACTTC
-	-	TRBV27	TRBJ2-7	CASRLGVSYEQYF	TGTGCCAGCAGACTAGGGGTTTCCTACGAGCAGTACTTC
-	-	TRBV11-2	TRBJ1-5	CASSLGIRQPQHF	TGTGCCAGCAGCTTGGGGATTAGACAGCCCCAGCATTTT
-	-	TRBV27	TRBJ2-7	CASRQTGTNPYEQYF	TGTGCCAGCAGACAGACCGGGACAAACCCCTACGAGCAGTACTTC
-	-	TRBV9	TRBJ2-5	CASSVTGLIQETQYF	TGTGCCAGCAGCGTCACGGGACTCATCCAAGAGACCCAGTACTTC
-	-	TRBV7-2	TRBJ1-5	CASSSLLFQPQHF	TGTGCCAGCAGCTCCCTCCTTTTTCAGCCCCAGCATTTT
-	-	TRBV2	TRBJ1-5	CASSEAIAGVNSNQPQHF	TGTGCCAGCAGTGAAGCGATAGCAGGGGTAAATAGCAATCAGCCCCAGCATTTT
-	TRBD1	TRBV28	TRBJ2-7	CASSLSRDRVFEQYF	TGTGCCAGCAGTTTATCCCGGGACAGGGTGTTCGAGCAGTACTTC
-	-	TRBV4-1	TRBJ2-2	CASSQGQANTGELFF	TGCGCCAGCAGCCAAGGCCAGGCGAACACCGGGGAGCTGTTTTTT
-	-	TRBV5-4	TRBJ2-5	CASSFIPDQETQYF	TGTGCCAGCAGCTTTATTCCCGACCAAGAGACCCAGTACTTC
few	-	TRBV6-4	TRBJ2-2	CASRQSPGAGELFF	TGTGCCAGTCGACAGAGCCCTGGCGCCGGGGAGCTGTTTTTT
-	TRBD1	TRBV7-9	TRBJ2-7	CASSEWPSDRGGYEQYF	TGTGCCAGCAGCGAGTGGCCTTCTGACAGGGGTGGTTACGAGCAGTACTTC